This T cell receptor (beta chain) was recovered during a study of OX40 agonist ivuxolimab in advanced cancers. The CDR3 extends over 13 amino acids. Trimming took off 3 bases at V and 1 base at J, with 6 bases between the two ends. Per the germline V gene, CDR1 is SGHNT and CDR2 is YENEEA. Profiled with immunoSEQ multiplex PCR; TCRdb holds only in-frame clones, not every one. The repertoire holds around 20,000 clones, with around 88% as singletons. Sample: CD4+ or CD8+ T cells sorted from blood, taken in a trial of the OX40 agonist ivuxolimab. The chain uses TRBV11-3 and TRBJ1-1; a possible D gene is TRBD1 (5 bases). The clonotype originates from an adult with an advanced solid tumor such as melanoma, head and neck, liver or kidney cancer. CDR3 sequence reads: CASSFGGNTEAFF. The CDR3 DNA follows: TGTGCCAGCAGCTTTGGGGGGAACACTGAAGCTTTCTTT.